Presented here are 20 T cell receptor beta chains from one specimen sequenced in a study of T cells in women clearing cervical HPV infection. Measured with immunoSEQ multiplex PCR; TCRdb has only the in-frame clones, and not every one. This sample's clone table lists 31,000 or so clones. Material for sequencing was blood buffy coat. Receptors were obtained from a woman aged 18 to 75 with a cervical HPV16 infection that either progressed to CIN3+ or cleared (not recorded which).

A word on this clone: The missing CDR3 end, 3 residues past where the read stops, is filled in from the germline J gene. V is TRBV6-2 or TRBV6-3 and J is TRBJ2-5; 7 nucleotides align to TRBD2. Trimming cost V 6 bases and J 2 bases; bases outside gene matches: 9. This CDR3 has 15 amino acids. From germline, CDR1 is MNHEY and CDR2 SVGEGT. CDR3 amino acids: CASRRPGRVQETQYF. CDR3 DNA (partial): TGTGCCAGCAGGCGGCCAGGGAGGGTGCAAGAGACC.

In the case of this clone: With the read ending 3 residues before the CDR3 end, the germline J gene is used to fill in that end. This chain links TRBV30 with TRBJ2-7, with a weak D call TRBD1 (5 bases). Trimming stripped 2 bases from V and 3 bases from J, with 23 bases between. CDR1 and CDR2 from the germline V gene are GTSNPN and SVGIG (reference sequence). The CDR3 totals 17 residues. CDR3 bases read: TGTGCCTGGAGTACCCCCAGGGCGACTGCTACTTACTACGAG. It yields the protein CAWSTPRATATYYE. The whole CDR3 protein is CAWSTPRATATYYEQYF.

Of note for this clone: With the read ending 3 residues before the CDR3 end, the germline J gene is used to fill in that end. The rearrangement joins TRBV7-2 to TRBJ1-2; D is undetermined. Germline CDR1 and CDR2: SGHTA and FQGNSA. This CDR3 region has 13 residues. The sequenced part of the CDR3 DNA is TGTGCCAGCAGCTTGACCAACCCAGCGGGC. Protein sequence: CASSLTNPAG. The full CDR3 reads CASSLTNPAGYTF.

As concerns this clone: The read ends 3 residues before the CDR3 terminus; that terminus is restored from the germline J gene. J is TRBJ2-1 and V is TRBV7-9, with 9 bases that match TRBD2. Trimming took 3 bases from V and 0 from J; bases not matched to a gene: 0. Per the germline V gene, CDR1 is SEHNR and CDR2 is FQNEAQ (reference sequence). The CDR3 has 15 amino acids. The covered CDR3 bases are TGTGCCAGCAGCTTTAGCGGGAGCTCCTACAATGAG. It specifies CASSFSGSSYNE. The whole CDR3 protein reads CASSFSGSSYNEQFF.

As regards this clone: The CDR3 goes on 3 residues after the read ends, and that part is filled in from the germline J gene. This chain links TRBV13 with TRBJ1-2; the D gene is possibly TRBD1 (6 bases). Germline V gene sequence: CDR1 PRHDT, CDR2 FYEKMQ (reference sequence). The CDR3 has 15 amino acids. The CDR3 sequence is CASTLGGDKRGGYTF. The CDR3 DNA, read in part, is TGTGCCAGCACCTTGGGGGGGGACAAGAGGGGGGGC.

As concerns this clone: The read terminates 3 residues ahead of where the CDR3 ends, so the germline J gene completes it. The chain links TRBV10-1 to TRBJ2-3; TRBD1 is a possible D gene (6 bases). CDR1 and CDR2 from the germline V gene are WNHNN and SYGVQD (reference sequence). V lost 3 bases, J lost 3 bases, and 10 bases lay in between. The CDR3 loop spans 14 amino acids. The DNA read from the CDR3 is TGCGCCAGCAGTGACAGGGGTAGAACAGATACG. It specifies CASSDRGRTDT. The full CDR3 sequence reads CASSDRGRTDTQYF.

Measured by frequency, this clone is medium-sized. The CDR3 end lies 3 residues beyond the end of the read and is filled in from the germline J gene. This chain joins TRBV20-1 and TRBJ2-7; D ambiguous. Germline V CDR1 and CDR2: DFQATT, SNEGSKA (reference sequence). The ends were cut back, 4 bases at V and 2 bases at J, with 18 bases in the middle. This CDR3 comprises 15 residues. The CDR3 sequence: CSAMSLAEKPYEQYF. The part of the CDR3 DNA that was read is TGCAGTGCTATGAGTTTGGCGGAAAAACCCTACGAG.

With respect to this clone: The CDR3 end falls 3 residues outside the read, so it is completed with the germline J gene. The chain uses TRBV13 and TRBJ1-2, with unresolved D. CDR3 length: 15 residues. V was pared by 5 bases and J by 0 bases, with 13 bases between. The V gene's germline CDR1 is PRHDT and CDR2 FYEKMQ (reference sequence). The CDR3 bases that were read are TGTGCCAGCAGCATCGGGTCACAAGCTAACTATGGC. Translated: CASSIGSQANYG. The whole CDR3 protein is CASSIGSQANYGYTF.

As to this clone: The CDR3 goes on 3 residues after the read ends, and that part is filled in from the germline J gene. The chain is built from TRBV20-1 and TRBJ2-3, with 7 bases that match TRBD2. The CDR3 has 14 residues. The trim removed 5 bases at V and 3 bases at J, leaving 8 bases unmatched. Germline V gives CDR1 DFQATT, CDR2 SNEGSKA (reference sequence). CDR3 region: CSAGGVAGTDTQYF. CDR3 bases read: TGCAGTGCTGGGGGGGTGGCGGGGACAGATACG.

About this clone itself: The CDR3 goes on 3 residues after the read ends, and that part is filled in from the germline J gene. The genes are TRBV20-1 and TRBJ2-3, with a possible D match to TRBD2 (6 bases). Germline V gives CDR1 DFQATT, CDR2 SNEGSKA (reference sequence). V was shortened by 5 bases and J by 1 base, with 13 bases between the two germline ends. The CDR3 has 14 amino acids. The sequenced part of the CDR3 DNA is TGCAGTGCTTATTTGGGGGGAGGCACAGATACG. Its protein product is CSAYLGGGTDT. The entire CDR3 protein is CSAYLGGGTDTQYF.

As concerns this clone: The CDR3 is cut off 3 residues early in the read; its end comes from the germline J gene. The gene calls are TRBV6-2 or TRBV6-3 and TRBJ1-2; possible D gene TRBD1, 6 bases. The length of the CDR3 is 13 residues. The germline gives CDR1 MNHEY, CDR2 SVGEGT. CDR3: CASSGAGVRGYTF. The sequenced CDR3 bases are TGTGCCAGCAGTGGCGCAGGGGTGAGGGGC.

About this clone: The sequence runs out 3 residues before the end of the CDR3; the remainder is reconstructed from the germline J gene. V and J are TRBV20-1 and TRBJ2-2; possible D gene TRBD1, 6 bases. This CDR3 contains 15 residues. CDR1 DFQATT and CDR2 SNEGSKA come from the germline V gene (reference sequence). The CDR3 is CSARDPARDNEKLFF. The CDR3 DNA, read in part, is TGCAGTGCTAGAGACCCAGCACGGGACAATGAAAAG.

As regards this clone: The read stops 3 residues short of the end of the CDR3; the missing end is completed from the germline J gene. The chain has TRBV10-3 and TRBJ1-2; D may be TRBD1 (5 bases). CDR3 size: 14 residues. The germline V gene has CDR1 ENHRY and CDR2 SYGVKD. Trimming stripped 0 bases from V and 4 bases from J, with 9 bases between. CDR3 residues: CAISESGGIYGYTF. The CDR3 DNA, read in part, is TGTGCCATCAGTGAGTCCGGGGGAATCTATGGC.

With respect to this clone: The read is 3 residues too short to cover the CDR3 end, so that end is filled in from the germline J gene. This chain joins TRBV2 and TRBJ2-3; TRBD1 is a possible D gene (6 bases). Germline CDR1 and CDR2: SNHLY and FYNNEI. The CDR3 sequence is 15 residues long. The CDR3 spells CASRKNRERMETQYF. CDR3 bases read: TGTGCCAGCAGGAAGAACAGGGAGCGAATGGAGACG.

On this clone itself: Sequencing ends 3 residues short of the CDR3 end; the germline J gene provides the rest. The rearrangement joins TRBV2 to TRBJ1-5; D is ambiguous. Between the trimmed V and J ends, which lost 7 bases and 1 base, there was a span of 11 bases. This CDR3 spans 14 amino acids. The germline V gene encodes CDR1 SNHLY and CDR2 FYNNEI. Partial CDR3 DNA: TGTGCCAGCAAGCCCGGGGTGAGCAATCAGCCC. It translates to CASKPGVSNQP. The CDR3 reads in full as CASKPGVSNQPQHF.

The CDR3 sequence: CASSQLPSGDTQYF. CDR3 DNA, as far as it was read: TGTGCCAGCAGTCAACTACCCTCGGGAGATACG. The chain recombines TRBV2 with TRBJ2-3, with D hard to call. The CDR3 end is not reached by the read, which stops 3 residues before it; the germline J gene fills it in. CDR1 and CDR2 from the germline V gene are SNHLY and FYNNEI. The V gene lost 5 bases and the J gene lost 5 bases, with 14 bases spanning the gap. The CDR3 is 14 residues long.

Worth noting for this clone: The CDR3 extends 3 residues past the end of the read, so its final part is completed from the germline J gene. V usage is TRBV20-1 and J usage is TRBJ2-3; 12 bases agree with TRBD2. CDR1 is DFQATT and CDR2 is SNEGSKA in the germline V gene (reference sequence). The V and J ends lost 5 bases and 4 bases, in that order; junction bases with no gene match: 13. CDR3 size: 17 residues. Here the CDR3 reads CSALLGLAGGPADTQYF. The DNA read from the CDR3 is TGCAGTGCTCTCTTGGGCCTAGCGGGAGGGCCGGCAGATACG.

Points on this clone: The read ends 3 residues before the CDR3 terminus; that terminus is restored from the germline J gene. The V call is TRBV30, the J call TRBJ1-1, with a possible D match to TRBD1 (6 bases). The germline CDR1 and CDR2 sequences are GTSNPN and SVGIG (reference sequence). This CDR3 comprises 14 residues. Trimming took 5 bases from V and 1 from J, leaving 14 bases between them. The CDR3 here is CAWDPGHKNTEAFF. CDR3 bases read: TGTGCCTGGGATCCGGGACACAAGAACACTGAA.

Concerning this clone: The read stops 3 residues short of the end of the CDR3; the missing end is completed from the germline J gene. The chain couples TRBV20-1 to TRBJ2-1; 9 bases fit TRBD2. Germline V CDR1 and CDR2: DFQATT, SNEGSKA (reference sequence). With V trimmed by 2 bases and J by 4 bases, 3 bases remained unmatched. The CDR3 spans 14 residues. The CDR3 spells CSARLAGPYNEQFF. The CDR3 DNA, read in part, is TGCAGTGCTAGACTAGCGGGACCATACAATGAG.

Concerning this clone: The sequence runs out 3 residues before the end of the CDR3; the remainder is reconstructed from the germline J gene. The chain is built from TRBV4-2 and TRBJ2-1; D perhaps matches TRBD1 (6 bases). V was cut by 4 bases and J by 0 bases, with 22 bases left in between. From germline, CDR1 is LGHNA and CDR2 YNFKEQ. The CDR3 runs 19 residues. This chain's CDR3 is CASSRRGQGIRDSYNEQFF. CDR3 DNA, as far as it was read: TGTGCCAGCAGCCGAAGGGGACAAGGAATTCGAGACTCCTACAATGAG.